These 28 T cell receptor beta chains were all obtained from the same sample, sequenced in a study of blood T cell repertoires in COVID-19. Sequencing was performed with immunoSEQ multiplex PCR; in TCRdb, only in-frame clones are kept and a portion is missing. The data contain around 140,000 clones, 75% to 90% of them singletons. The specimen was peripheral blood. The receptors stem from a man aged 45-60 years with active or convalescent COVID-19.

V is TRBV5-1 and J is TRBJ2-5; TRBD1 agrees at 9 bases. CDR1 and CDR2 from the germline V gene are SGHRS and YFSETQ. V trimming: 1 base; J trimming: 4 bases; junction bases outside the gene matches: 11. The CDR3 length is 17 residues. The CDR3: CASSLTVGQGTRETQYF. The DNA for the CDR3 is TGCGCCAGCAGCTTGACTGTAGGACAGGGGACGCGAGAGACCCAGTACTTC.

The chain is built from TRBV27 and TRBJ1-5; 9 bases line up with TRBD1. From germline, CDR1 is MNHEY and CDR2 SMNVEV (reference sequence). With V trimmed by 5 bases and J by 1 base, 9 bases remained unmatched. The CDR3 runs to 17 residues. The CDR3 reads CASSPTRTGVSNQPQHF. CDR3 in DNA: TGTGCCAGCAGTCCAACCCGGACAGGGGTCAGCAATCAGCCCCAGCATTTT.

Note on this clone: One end of the junction fails to match germline, which may point to a read error. This rearrangement joins TRBV30 to TRBJ2-7; possible D gene TRBD2, 5 bases. In germline, CDR1 is GTSNPN, CDR2 SVGIG (reference sequence). The CDR3 contains 11 residues. The CDR3 DNA follows: TGTGCCTGGAGTTCTGAGGGCCCCCCAAGCTTC. It yields the protein CAWSSEGPPSF. The full variable domain, with the rest looked up from reference TRBV30 and TRBJ2-7, is SQTIHQWPATLVQPVGSPLSLECTVEGTSNPNLYWYRQAAGRGLQLLFYSVGIGQISSEVPQNLSASRPQDRQFILSSKKLLLSDSGFYLCAWSSEGPPSFGPGTRLTVT.

This chain joins TRBV9 and TRBJ2-7; D possibly corresponds to TRBD1 (6 bases). This CDR3 is 15 amino acids long. Between the trimmed V and J ends, which lost 0 bases and 6 bases, there was a span of 16 bases. CDR1 is SGDLS and CDR2 is YYNGEE in the germline V gene. CDR3 protein: CASSVVGAGFGEQYF. CDR3 in DNA: TGTGCCAGCAGCGTAGTGGGGGCGGGCTTCGGCGAGCAGTACTTC. The complete variable domain, with remaining parts taken from reference TRBV9 and TRBJ2-7, reads DSGVTQTPKHLITATGQRVTLRCSPRSGDLSVYWYQQSLDQGLQFLIQYYNGEERAKGNILERFSAQQFPDLHSELNLSSLELGDSALYFCASSVVGAGFGEQYFGPGTRLTVT.

V gene TRBV7-2 combines with J gene TRBJ2-1; the match to TRBD2 covers 14 bases. Trimming took 0 bases from V and 6 from J; bases not matched to a gene: 10. Germline V gene lookup returns CDR1 SGHTA and CDR2 FQGNSA. The CDR3 spans 19 residues. The CDR3 DNA is TGTGCCAGCAGCTTAGCCGGGACTAGCGGGGGTTTCCGGGGCAATGAGCAGTTCTTC. Amino acid sequence: CASSLAGTSGGFRGNEQFF.

The DNA of the CDR3 is TGTGCCAGCGGTCGACAGGGTCAGGGGGGAGAGACCCAGTACTTC. It yields the protein CASGRQGQGGETQYF. The chain combines TRBV2 with TRBJ2-5; the D gene is possibly TRBD1 (7 bases). The germline V and J ends were trimmed by 8 bases and 4 bases, with 20 bases remaining between them. Germline CDR1 SNHLY, CDR2 FYNNEI. The CDR3 runs to 15 residues.

CDR3 in amino acids: CASTCGGGSNQPQHF. Written as DNA, the CDR3 is TGCGCCAGCACCTGCGGGGGGGGTAGCAATCAGCCCCAGCATTTT. V usage is TRBV10-1 and J usage is TRBJ1-5; TRBD1 is a possible D gene (5 bases). The germline V and J ends were trimmed by 7 bases and 0 bases, with 13 bases remaining between them. The CDR3 is made up of 15 amino acids. Per the germline V gene, CDR1 is WNHNN and CDR2 is SYGVQD (reference sequence).

The rearrangement links TRBV12-3 or TRBV12-4 to TRBJ2-7; 8 bases fit TRBD1. The CDR3 is 13 residues long. V lost 6 bases to trimming and J lost 7 bases; unmatched junction nucleotides: 8. The DNA for the CDR3 is TGTGCCAGCAGACTACAGGGGGACCATGAGCAGTACTTC. This sequence encodes CASRLQGDHEQYF.

Here the CDR3 reads CASSSPGLADTDTQYF. The CDR3 DNA sequence: TGTGCCAGCAGTAGCCCCGGACTAGCAGACACAGATACGCAGTATTTT. This chain uses TRBV28 with TRBJ2-3; 8 nucleotides agree with TRBD2. The CDR3 spans 16 residues. Germline CDR1 reads MDHEN; CDR2 reads SYDVKM. V was clipped by 5 bases and J by 2 bases; unmatched bases: 9.

This rearrangement joins TRBV10-3 to TRBJ1-2; 9 bases align to TRBD1. Trimming removed 4 bases from V and 2 bases from J; junction bases left unmatched: 11. Per the germline V gene, CDR1 is ENHRY and CDR2 is SYGVKD. This CDR3 is built from 17 residues. CDR3 in DNA: TGTGCCATCAGTGCCACGGGGGACAGGGCCAACAACTATGGCTACACCTTC. Protein product: CAISATGDRANNYGYTF.

The chain recombines TRBV11-2 with TRBJ2-1, with 10 bases identical to TRBD1. CDR3 length equals 14 residues. Germline loops: CDR1 SGHAT, CDR2 FQNNGV. With V trimmed by 7 bases and J by 4 bases, 4 bases remained unmatched. CDR3 sequence (DNA): TGTGCCAGCACCCGGGACAGGGGATACAATGAGCAGTTCTTC. Its translation: CASTRDRGYNEQFF.

This chain's CDR3 is CSVEVTGENIQYF. CDR3 DNA sequence: TGCAGCGTTGAAGTGACAGGGGAAAACATTCAGTACTTC. The rearrangement joins TRBV29-1 to TRBJ2-4, with 8 bases that match TRBD1. Germline trimming cut 1 base from V and 5 bases from J; bases unmatched to any gene: 1. This CDR3 spans 13 amino acids. Germline CDR1 SQVTM, CDR2 ANQGSEA.

The rearrangement links TRBV10-3 to TRBJ2-1; 10 positions match TRBD2. Per germline, CDR1 ENHRY and CDR2 SYGVKD. The CDR3 sequence is 12 residues long. Germline trimming cut 10 bases from V and 8 bases from J; bases unmatched to any gene: 5. This CDR3 reads CASSGTSDEQFF. DNA for the CDR3: TGTGCCAGTTCCGGGACTAGCGATGAGCAGTTCTTC.

The rearrangement links TRBV14 to TRBJ1-4, with 8 bases identical to TRBD1. The CDR3 totals 17 residues. Germline lookup yields CDR1 SGHDN and CDR2 FVKESK. Trimming took 5 bases from V and 0 from J; bases not matched to a gene: 8. The DNA of the CDR3 is TGTGCCAGCAGCAACGACAGGGGCTTTTCAACTAATGAAAAACTGTTTTTT. Translating gives CASSNDRGFSTNEKLFF.

The chain links TRBV12-3 or TRBV12-4 to TRBJ1-1; D not certain. V was clipped by 5 bases and J by 4 bases, with 11 bases between them. The CDR3 is 13 amino acids. CDR3 residues: CASSPARGTEAFF. For the CDR3, the DNA is TGTGCCAGCAGTCCCGCCCGGGGCACTGAAGCTTTCTTT.

This chain uses TRBV19 with TRBJ1-1; the D gene is possibly TRBD1 (6 bases). The V gene's germline CDR1 is LNHDA and CDR2 SQIVND (reference sequence). The CDR3 totals 13 residues. Trimming left V 10 bases short and J 4 bases short, with 16 bases between. CDR3 sequence: CATSTGRSTEAFF. Here the CDR3 DNA reads TGTGCCACTTCGACAGGACGGTCCACTGAAGCTTTCTTT.

This clone was detected only once. This chain joins TRBV11-2 and TRBJ2-1, with D hard to call. This CDR3 comprises 14 residues. CDR1 and CDR2 (germline): SGHAT, FQNNGV. Trimming took off 1 base at V and 2 bases at J, with 6 bases between the two ends. This CDR3 is CASSLGSAYNEQFF. The CDR3 DNA follows: TGTGCCAGCAGCTTAGGCAGCGCCTACAATGAGCAGTTCTTC.

The chain has TRBV7-8 and TRBJ1-2; D ambiguous. Trimming pared 0 bases from V and 1 base from J, leaving 9 bases between. Germline CDR1 is SGHVS and CDR2 is FQNEAQ. This CDR3 comprises 15 residues. CDR3 region: CASSLAAGVNYGYTF. The DNA for the CDR3 is TGTGCCAGCAGCTTAGCTGCCGGGGTTAACTATGGCTACACCTTC.

This clone has a handful of counts. The genes are TRBV5-4 and TRBJ1-2, with 10 bases fitting TRBD1. J gave up 4 bases and V 4 bases, and 13 bases lay outside the gene matches. This CDR3 is 17 amino acids long. CDR1 is SGHNT and CDR2 is YYREEE in the germline V gene (reference sequence). This CDR3 reads CASSAPGQGSLGYGYTF. CDR3 in DNA: TGTGCCAGCAGCGCTCCGGGACAGGGGTCGCTAGGCTATGGCTACACCTTC.

The rearrangement uses TRBV7-2 and TRBJ2-1, with D possibly being TRBD2 (6 bases). The CDR3 is 15 residues long. Germline lookup yields CDR1 SGHTA and CDR2 FQGNSA. Trimming shortened V by 2 bases and J by 0 bases, and 8 bases separated the two germline ends. The CDR3 reads CASSLRRDSYNEQFF. The CDR3 DNA reads TGTGCCAGCAGCTTACGGCGGGACTCCTACAATGAGCAGTTCTTC.

The rearrangement links TRBV7-8 to TRBJ2-7; the match to TRBD1 covers 9 bases. CDR1 SGHVS and CDR2 FQNEAQ come from the germline V gene. The CDR3 extends over 15 amino acids. V lost 3 bases to trimming and J lost 4 bases; unmatched junction nucleotides: 7. The DNA of the CDR3 is TGTGCCAGCAGCTTTTCCCCGGGACAGGGTTACGAGCAGTACTTC. Its protein product is CASSFSPGQGYEQYF.

This clone has only one observation. This chain links TRBV5-1 with TRBJ2-2; tentatively, D is TRBD2 (7 bases). The CDR3 extends over 16 amino acids. Germline V gene sequence: CDR1 SGHRS, CDR2 YFSETQ. Trimming stripped 0 bases from V and 4 bases from J, with 13 bases between. The CDR3 nucleotides read TGCGCCAGCAGCTTGGCCGGGGGGCTAGTCACCGGGGAGCTGTTTTTT. This encodes CASSLAGGLVTGELFF.

The rearrangement joins TRBV6-1 to TRBJ2-1, with 9 bases lining up with TRBD2. The J segment lost 7 bases and the V segment lost 2 bases, leaving 9 bases of the junction unmatched. Germline CDR1 reads MNHNS; CDR2 reads SASEGT. The CDR3 runs 16 residues. As DNA, the CDR3 is TGTGCCAGCAGTGAAACCTTAGCGGGAGATATTAATGAGCAGTTCTTC. It codes for CASSETLAGDINEQFF.

The chain couples TRBV28 to TRBJ2-3; tentatively, D is TRBD2 (6 bases). Germline V lookup: CDR1 MDHEN, CDR2 SYDVKM. There are 16 residues in the CDR3. V lost 6 bases, J lost 1 base, and 17 bases lay in between. Here the CDR3 reads CASSLAATGGTDTQYF. In DNA, the CDR3 is TGTGCCAGCAGCTTAGCGGCGACCGGGGGCACAGATACGCAGTATTTT. Variable domain in full (rest from reference TRBV28 and TRBJ2-3): DVKVTQSSRYLVKRTGEKVFLECVQDMDHENMFWYRQDPGLGLRLIYFSYDVKMKEKGDIPEGYSVSREKKERFSLILESASTNQTSMYLCASSLAATGGTDTQYFGPGTRLTVL.

The V call is TRBV5-1, the J call TRBJ2-2; 8 bases align to TRBD1. CDR1 and CDR2 (germline): SGHRS, YFSETQ. The CDR3 totals 15 residues. V lost 1 base to trimming and J lost 7 bases; unmatched junction nucleotides: 6. CDR3 amino acids: CASSLPRGQGGELFF. The CDR3 region has the DNA TGCGCCAGCAGCTTGCCCAGGGGGCAAGGCGGGGAGCTGTTTTTT.

This chain connects TRBV24-1 to TRBJ2-3; 8 nucleotides line up with TRBD2. This CDR3 spans 15 amino acids. V lost 7 bases, J lost 2 bases, and 7 bases stayed unmatched. The germline V gene has CDR1 KGHDR and CDR2 SFDVKD. The CDR3 coding sequence is TGTGCCACCAGCCGTAGCGGGACCTACACAGATACGCAGTATTTT. Protein product: CATSRSGTYTDTQYF.

This chain uses TRBV6-5 with TRBJ1-2, with 8 bases matching TRBD1. The CDR3 covers 15 residues. Germline V gives CDR1 MNHEY, CDR2 SVGAGI. Trimming removed 6 bases from V and 11 bases from J; junction bases left unmatched: 17. CDR3 sequence: CASSRSGTGLEGYTF. Here the CDR3 DNA reads TGTGCCAGCAGCCGATCCGGGACAGGCCTCGAGGGTTACACCTTC.

The chain has TRBV5-6 and TRBJ1-1; the match to TRBD1 covers 8 bases. Germline CDR1 reads SGHDT; CDR2 reads YYEEEE. V lost 4 bases, J lost 8 bases, and 7 bases stayed unmatched. This CDR3 contains 13 residues. The CDR3: CASSAGQGKEAFF. The DNA for the CDR3 is TGTGCCAGCAGCGCCGGACAGGGAAAGGAAGCTTTCTTT.